This T cell receptor delta chain was sequenced during a study of gamma-delta chains in newborns, infants, children (dated by TCRdb to between 2017 and 2020). Study-wide context: According to the title of the study, polyclonal expansion of innate gammadelta T cells immediately after birth is driven by microbial exposure. How innate gammadelta T cell populations in human newborns were shaped by microbial exposure immediately after birth was investigated in the study.

Sequencing used an Illumina MiSeq. Clone calls in TCRdb were regenerated from the public reads with CATT, after which identical DNA sequences shared one row. The sample profile shows 3,500 to 4,500 delta-chain clones; about 4.3% of them were found once. 5.6% of the sample goes to the ten largest clones. Relative to its sample, this clone is medium-sized (0.01 to 0.1%). No cognate antigen has been identified for it. No quality values exist for individual bases; no much larger clone is one base distant. The sample carries other DNA sequences with the same CDR3. V loses 4 bases at its end and J loses 0 bases; junction bases beyond the gene matches: 13. The CDR3 covers 19 residues, taking in both the cysteine and the phenylalanine. The retained sequence is limited to the CDR3, 57 bases, with the frame set at the first base. In the germline V gene, CDR1 corresponds to GEAIGNYY and CDR2 to EKD.

Rearrangement joined TRDV2 to TRDJ1; 13 bases in between match TRDD3. The sequencing input was blood. The receptor was isolated from a child who was a newborn, infant or young child, either healthy, febrile or measles-vaccinated (not recorded which). The CDR3 in this case is CACETITGGYAGDTDKLIF. The nucleotides read TGTGCCTGTGAAACGATTACTGGGGGATACGCGGGAGACACCGATAAACTCATCTTT.